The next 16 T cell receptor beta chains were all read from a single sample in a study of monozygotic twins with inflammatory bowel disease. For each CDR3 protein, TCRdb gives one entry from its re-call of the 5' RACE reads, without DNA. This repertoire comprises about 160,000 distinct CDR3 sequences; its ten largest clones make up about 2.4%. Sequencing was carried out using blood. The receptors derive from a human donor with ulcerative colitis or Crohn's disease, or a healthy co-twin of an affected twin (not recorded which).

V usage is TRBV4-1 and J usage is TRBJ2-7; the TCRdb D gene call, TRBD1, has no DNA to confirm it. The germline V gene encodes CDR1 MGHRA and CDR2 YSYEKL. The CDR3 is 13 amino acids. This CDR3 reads CDERGANSYEQYF.

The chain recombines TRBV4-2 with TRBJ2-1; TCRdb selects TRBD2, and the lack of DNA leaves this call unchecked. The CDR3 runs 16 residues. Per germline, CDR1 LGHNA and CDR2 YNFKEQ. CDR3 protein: CASSKDGLAVYNEQFF.

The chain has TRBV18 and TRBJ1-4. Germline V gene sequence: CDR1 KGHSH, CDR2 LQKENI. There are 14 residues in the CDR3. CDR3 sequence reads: CASSPSRSDEKLFF.

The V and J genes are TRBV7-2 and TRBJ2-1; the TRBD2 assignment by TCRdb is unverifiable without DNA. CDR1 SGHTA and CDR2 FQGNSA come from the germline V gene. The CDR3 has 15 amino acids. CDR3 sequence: CASSFQAGVDNEQFF.

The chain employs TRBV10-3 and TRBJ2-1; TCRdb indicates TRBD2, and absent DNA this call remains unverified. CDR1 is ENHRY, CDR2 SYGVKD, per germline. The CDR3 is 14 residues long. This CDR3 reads CAIRGKREGREQFF.

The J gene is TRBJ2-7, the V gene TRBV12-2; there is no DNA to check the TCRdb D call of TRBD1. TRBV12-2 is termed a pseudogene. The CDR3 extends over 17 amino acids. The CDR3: CASRSRRGREDSYEQYF.

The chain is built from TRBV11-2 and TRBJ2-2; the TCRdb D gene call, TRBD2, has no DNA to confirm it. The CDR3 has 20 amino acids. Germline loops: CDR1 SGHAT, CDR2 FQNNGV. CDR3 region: CASSLVGLAGVMFGTGELFF.

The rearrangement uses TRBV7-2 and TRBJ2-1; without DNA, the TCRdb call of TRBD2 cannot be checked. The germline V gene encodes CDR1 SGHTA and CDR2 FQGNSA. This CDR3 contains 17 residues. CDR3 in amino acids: CASSDTLAGGIFNEQFF.

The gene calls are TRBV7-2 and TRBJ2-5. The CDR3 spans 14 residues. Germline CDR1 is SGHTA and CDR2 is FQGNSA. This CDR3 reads CASSPSLQQETQYF.

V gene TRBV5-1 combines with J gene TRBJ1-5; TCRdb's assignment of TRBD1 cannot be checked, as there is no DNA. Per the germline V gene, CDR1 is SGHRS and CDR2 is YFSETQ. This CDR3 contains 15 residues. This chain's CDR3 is CASSLGTGANQPQHF.

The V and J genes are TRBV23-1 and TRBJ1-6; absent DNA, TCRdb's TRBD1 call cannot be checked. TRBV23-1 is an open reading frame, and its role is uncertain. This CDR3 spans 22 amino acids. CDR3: CASRTHPRQGVLSSSYNSPLHF.

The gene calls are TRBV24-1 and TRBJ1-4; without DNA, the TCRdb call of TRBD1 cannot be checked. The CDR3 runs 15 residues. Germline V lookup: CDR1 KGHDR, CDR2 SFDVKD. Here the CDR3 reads CATSDQTGEGEKLFF.

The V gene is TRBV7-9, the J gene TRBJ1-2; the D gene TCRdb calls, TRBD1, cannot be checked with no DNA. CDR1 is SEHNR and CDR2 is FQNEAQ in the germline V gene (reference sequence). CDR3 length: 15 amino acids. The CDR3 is CASSMGRRNDYGYTF.

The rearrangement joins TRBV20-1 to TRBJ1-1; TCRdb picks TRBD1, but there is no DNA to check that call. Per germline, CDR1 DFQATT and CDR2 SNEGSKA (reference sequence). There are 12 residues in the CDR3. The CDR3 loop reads CSGQGAGTEAFF.

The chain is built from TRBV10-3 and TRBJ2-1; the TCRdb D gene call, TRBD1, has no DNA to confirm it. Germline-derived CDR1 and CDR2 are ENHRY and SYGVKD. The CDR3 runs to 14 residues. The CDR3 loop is CAISESKGPDEQFF.

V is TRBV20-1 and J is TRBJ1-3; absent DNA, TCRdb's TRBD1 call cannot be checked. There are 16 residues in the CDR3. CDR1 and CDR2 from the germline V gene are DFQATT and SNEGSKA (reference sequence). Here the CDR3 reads CSARWPGKNTGNTIYF.